Below are 21 T cell receptor beta chains sequenced from a single sample in a study of blood T cell repertoires in COVID-19. The protocol was immunoSEQ multiplex PCR, while the TCRdb copy is restricted to in-frame clones and leaves out a portion. Of under 450,000 clones in the sample, roughly 92% were seen once. Sequenced sample: PBMCs or T cells enriched from blood (not recorded which). The receptor source for this set is a woman aged 35 to 49 who had been exposed to COVID-19.

The chain uses TRBV30 and TRBJ2-3; 12 positions match TRBD2. The CDR3 is 16 residues long. CDR1 and CDR2 (germline): GTSNPN, SVGIG (reference sequence). Germline trimming cut 0 bases from V and 7 bases from J; bases unmatched to any gene: 8. The CDR3 nucleotides read TGTGCCTGGAGTGTAGTCCTAGCGGGAGGGCCGAATACGCAGTATTTT. It specifies CAWSVVLAGGPNTQYF.

The chain employs TRBV4-3 and TRBJ2-1, with 11 bases identical to TRBD2. Per the germline V gene, CDR1 is LGHNA and CDR2 is YSLEER. The CDR3 runs 17 residues. The junction had 8 bases not matched to a gene; V was cut back by 0 bases and J by 7 bases. DNA of the CDR3: TGCGCCAGCAGCCAAGATATGTGGGCTAGCGGGAGGAATGAGCAGTTCTTC. It yields the protein CASSQDMWASGRNEQFF.

This clone was seen only a few times. The rearrangement uses TRBV5-1 and TRBJ2-2; 11 bases map to TRBD1. CDR3 size: 15 residues. V shed 6 bases, J shed 5 bases, and the junction held 6 bases outside the gene matches. Germline V gene data show CDR1 as SGHRS and CDR2 as YFSETQ. As DNA, the CDR3 is TGCGCCAGCACTCCCGGGACAGGGGGTACCGGGGAGCTGTTTTTT. Protein: CASTPGTGGTGELFF.

This chain uses TRBV6-5 with TRBJ2-7, with 7 bases identical to TRBD1. J gave up 2 bases and V 6 bases, and 10 bases lay outside the gene matches. Germline CDR1 MNHEY, CDR2 SVGAGI. This CDR3 is built from 15 residues. The chain's CDR3 is CASRTDRDRAYEQYF. DNA for the CDR3: TGTGCCAGCAGGACAGACAGGGACAGAGCCTACGAGCAGTACTTC.

J is TRBJ1-2 and V is TRBV6-5, with 11 bases aligning to TRBD1. J gave up 6 bases and V 10 bases, and 4 bases lay outside the gene matches. Germline-derived CDR1 and CDR2 are MNHEY and SVGAGI. There are 12 residues in the CDR3. As DNA, the CDR3 is TGTGCCACCGGACAGGGGGCTCATGGCTACACCTTC. Its protein is CATGQGAHGYTF.

V and J are TRBV2 and TRBJ2-1; tentative D call: TRBD1 (6 bases). Germline V gene sequence: CDR1 SNHLY, CDR2 FYNNEI. CDR3 length: 14 residues. The V gene lost 7 bases and the J gene lost 2 bases, with 12 bases spanning the gap. The CDR3 bases are TGTGCCAGCAATCGGCAGGGGCCCTACAATGAGCAGTTCTTC. Translated: CASNRQGPYNEQFF.

The chain combines TRBV19 with TRBJ2-5; 8 bases are shared with TRBD1. This CDR3 is 16 amino acids long. The germline V gene has CDR1 LNHDA and CDR2 SQIVND (reference sequence). The V segment lost 5 bases and the J segment 5 bases; nucleotides outside the gene matches: 13. Here the CDR3 reads CASSSLAGGGRETQYF. The CDR3, as DNA: TGTGCCAGTAGTTCTCTGGCAGGGGGCGGCCGGGAGACCCAGTACTTC.

The chain recombines TRBV30 with TRBJ1-1; D might be TRBD1 (6 bases). V was cut by 2 bases and J by 1 base, with 17 bases left in between. The CDR3 is made up of 16 amino acids. Looked up from germline, CDR1 is GTSNPN and CDR2 is SVGIG (reference sequence). The CDR3 nucleotides read TGTGCCTGGAGTTCAAACAGGGCGTCCGGGAACACTGAAGCTTTCTTT. Amino acids: CAWSSNRASGNTEAFF.

This clone was seen just once. The gene calls are TRBV6-5 and TRBJ2-7; 8 bases are shared with TRBD1. This CDR3 contains 12 residues. Germline V gene data show CDR1 as MNHEY and CDR2 as SVGAGI. With V trimmed by 6 bases and J by 6 bases, 4 bases remained unmatched. In DNA, the CDR3 is TGTGCCAGCAGGCAAACAGGGGGCGAGCAGTACTTC. Translation: CASRQTGGEQYF.

This clone was detected only a few times. The V and J genes are TRBV6-2 or TRBV6-3 and TRBJ2-7; tentatively, D is TRBD1 (5 bases). Germline values: CDR1 MNHEY, CDR2 SVGEGT. V shed 6 bases and J shed 6 bases, with 12 bases lying between them. CDR3 size: 12 residues. The CDR3 DNA reads TGTGCCAGCAGCCTCTTTAGGGGCGAGCAGTACTTC. As protein: CASSLFRGEQYF.

This sequence joins TRBV3-1 (or the pseudogene TRBV3-2) and TRBJ2-7; TRBD1 aligns across 8 bases. The CDR3 consists of 15 residues. CDR1 and CDR2 (germline): LGHDT, YNNKEL (reference sequence). Losses at the gene ends were 6 bases for V and 2 bases for J; bases not matched to a gene: 9. Here the CDR3 DNA reads TGTGCCAGCAGGGGTCCGGGACAGGCAACCTACGAGCAGTACTTC. Amino acids: CASRGPGQATYEQYF.

The V and J genes are TRBV15 and TRBJ2-1, with a tentative D call TRBD1 (5 bases). CDR1 and CDR2 from the germline V gene are LNHNV and YYDKDF (reference sequence). The CDR3 is 12 amino acids. V was pared by 2 bases and J by 8 bases, with 7 bases between. CDR3 sequence reads: CATSRQGDEQFF. In nucleotides, the CDR3 is TGTGCCACCAGCAGACAGGGCGATGAGCAGTTCTTC.

J is TRBJ1-2 and V is TRBV6-5, with 7 bases aligning to TRBD1. The CDR3 runs to 12 residues. The germline gives CDR1 MNHEY, CDR2 SVGAGI. Trimming took 5 bases from V and 8 from J; bases not matched to a gene: 5. The DNA for the CDR3 is TGTGCCAGCAGTACCGGGACAGTCGGCTACACCTTC. Translated, it gives CASSTGTVGYTF.

The chain has TRBV29-1 and TRBJ2-5; maybe TRBD1 (5 bases). V lost 7 bases and J lost 5, with 17 bases in between. This CDR3 is 13 amino acids long. Germline V gene lookup returns CDR1 SQVTM and CDR2 ANQGSEA. The CDR3 here is CSGARAPGETQYF. Here the CDR3 DNA reads TGCAGCGGGGCCAGAGCCCCAGGGGAGACCCAGTACTTC.

This chain uses TRBV30 with TRBJ1-2; D is possibly TRBD1 (5 bases). Germline V gene sequence: CDR1 GTSNPN, CDR2 SVGIG (reference sequence). This CDR3 region has 13 residues. The V gene lost 2 bases and the J gene lost 6 bases, with 13 bases spanning the gap. CDR3 in amino acids: CAWSSDRVHGYTF. The CDR3 DNA reads as TGTGCCTGGAGTTCAGACAGAGTACATGGCTACACCTTC.

The chain carries TRBV10-3 and TRBJ2-5, with D possibly being TRBD2 (7 bases). From germline, CDR1 is ENHRY and CDR2 SYGVKD. This CDR3 is 17 amino acids long. V was pared by 5 bases and J by 2 bases, with 21 bases between. CDR3 in DNA: TGTGCCATCAGTCCCCATGGGGGGGGGCTAGATCAAGAGACCCAGTACTTC. Its translation: CAISPHGGGLDQETQYF.

The chain recombines TRBV15 with TRBJ2-7; 9 bases fit TRBD2. There are 17 residues in the CDR3. CDR1 is LNHNV, CDR2 YYDKDF, per germline (reference sequence). Trimming cost V 0 bases and J 2 bases; bases outside gene matches: 8. The CDR3 DNA is TGTGCCACCAGCAGAGATTGGTCTAGCGGGATGGCCTACGAGCAGTACTTC. This encodes CATSRDWSSGMAYEQYF.

The chain combines TRBV24-1 with TRBJ2-1, with 11 bases fitting TRBD2. Germline-derived CDR1 and CDR2 are KGHDR and SFDVKD. The V and J ends lost 9 bases and 8 bases, in that order; junction bases with no gene match: 5. CDR3 length equals 13 residues. The CDR3 coding sequence is TGTGCCACCGGACTAGCGGGCGTGGATGAGCAGTTCTTC. Amino acid sequence: CATGLAGVDEQFF.

This clone came up a few times. The chain is built from TRBV12-3 or TRBV12-4 and TRBJ2-7; the match to TRBD1 covers 8 bases. The V segment lost 6 bases and the J segment 3 bases; nucleotides outside the gene matches: 4. This CDR3 has 13 residues. The CDR3 region has the DNA TGTGCCAGCAGCGACAGGGGTAACTACGAGCAGTACTTC. This codes for CASSDRGNYEQYF.

This clone has more than one count but fewer than ten. V and J are TRBV6-5 and TRBJ1-2; TRBD1 aligns across 7 bases. Germline values: CDR1 MNHEY, CDR2 SVGAGI. Unmatched junction bases numbered 6, after V lost 6 bases and J lost 5 bases. This CDR3 comprises 13 residues. This CDR3 is CASRMTGNYGYTF. For the CDR3, the DNA is TGTGCCAGCAGGATGACAGGGAATTATGGCTACACCTTC.

The rearrangement uses TRBV6-5 and TRBJ1-1; D is ambiguous. The CDR3 is 14 residues long. Trimming cost V 3 bases and J 4 bases, with 12 bases left between them. Germline assignment: CDR1 MNHEY and CDR2 SVGAGI. The CDR3 coding sequence is TGTGCCAGCAGTTATAAGCTAGGAGGCACTGAAGCTTTCTTT. It yields the protein CASSYKLGGTEAFF.